The clone carrying this T cell receptor beta chain has only one observation. Its matching antigen is unknown. The sample belongs to a study of shared clonotypes between healthy human individuals. Study overall: Donors consisted of a couple of women and a few men between 18 and 49. The study used three CD4 naive, three CD4 memory, two CD8 naive and one CD8 memory plate per donor.

The CDR3 is 16 residues long. The V and J ends lost 2 bases and 2 bases, in that order; junction bases with no gene match: 8. CDR1 and CDR2 (germline): MNHEY, SVGAGI. Study-level results: Rarefaction indicated that sorted-subset sequencing remained incomplete although depth was large.

Replicate sorted-subset PCRs were loaded with about 0.2 ug DNA, roughly 33,000 T cell genomes. The method was immunoSEQ multiplex PCR; TCRdb's version includes in-frame clones alone and lacks a portion of them. This repertoire shows fewer than 2.5 million clones, more than 85% found once; its top ten account for about 0.34%. The V gene is TRBV6-5, the J gene TRBJ2-7; TRBD1 matches 8 bases. The source material was naive CD4+ T cells from PBMCs. Sample subset: CD45RA+ positively selected. The source is a man between 18 and 29 years old in good health. Some clones in this sample may be carry-over from other donors' samples. The CDR3 region is CASSYTGQGLTYEQYF. CDR3 nucleotides: TGTGCCAGCAGTTACACAGGACAGGGCCTAACCTACGAGCAGTACTTC.